This T cell receptor (beta chain) derives from a study of blood T cell repertoires in COVID-19. Study-level background: Some COVID-19 samples were acute and others convalescent; all came from the United States, Italy and Spain. Sources were T cells, B-cell-depleted T cells, or PBMCs; the material itself was cDNA or gDNA.

Authors' processing steps: Amplification with reference gene primers provided the estimates of nucleated cell counts. Method: immunoSEQ multiplex PCR; TCRdb's copy keeps in-frame clones and lacks some. D and trimming were read from the DNA, whereas the V and J calls and clone size are those reported in that table. The repertoire has around 100,000 clones, 80% to 90% of them found once; the top ten carry over 8.5%. The ends lost 6 bases at V and 3 bases at J; junction bases unmatched: 5. This CDR3 has 15 residues. In germline, CDR1 is MNHEY, CDR2 SVGEGT. The chain has TRBV6-2 or TRBV6-3 and TRBJ2-1, with 10 nucleotides matching TRBD2. The receptor was isolated from a man of 80 years or more with acute or convalescent COVID-19. Sequences were obtained from peripheral blood. CDR3 sequence: CASSSTSGDYNEQFF. Here the CDR3 DNA reads TGTGCCAGCAGCTCCACTAGCGGGGACTACAATGAGCAGTTCTTC.